The source of this T cell receptor beta chain is a study of graft-versus-host responses after intestinal transplantation. On the study more broadly: Transplants given to recipients were multivisceral, liver-intestinal, or isolated intestinal.

In its sample, this clone is medium-sized. Responders (about 200,000, CFSE-labeled) were co-plated with about 200,000 irradiated, violet-dye-labeled stimulators. CD4 and CD8 responders that proliferated in the reaction were FACS-sorted. Profiled with immunoSEQ multiplex PCR; TCRdb holds only in-frame clones, not every one. The sample contains tens of thousands of clones, 30% to 40% of which appear only once. General study points: Among circulating GvH clones, peak levels were associated with early post-transplant declines in HvG clones. Investigators detected GvH clones in recipient marrow, with some emerging earlier in ileum or blood.

The sequencing used alloreactive CD8+ T cells from a mixed lymphocyte reaction culture, collected before intestinal transplant. Specified subset: CFSE-low proliferating T cells sorted from roughly 6-day pre-transplant mixed lymphocyte reaction (GvH or HvG direction). The receptor was isolated from a human patient who received an intestinal transplant.

Here the CDR3 reads CASSLGLAGGYEQYF. CDR3 nucleotides: TGCGCCAGCAGCTTGGGACTAGCGGGGGGCTACGAGCAGTACTTC. The V gene is TRBV5-1, the J gene TRBJ2-7; TRBD2 agrees at 13 bases. The CDR3 is made up of 15 amino acids. The V gene's germline CDR1 is SGHRS and CDR2 YFSETQ. Trimming took 0 bases from V and 3 from J; bases not matched to a gene: 0. The variable domain in full, with the rest retrieved from reference TRBV5-1 and TRBJ2-7, is KAGVTQTPRYLIKTRGQQVTLSCSPISGHRSVSWYQQTPGQGLQFLFEYFSETQRNKGNFPGRFSGRQFSNSRSEMNVSTLELGDSALYLCASSLGLAGGYEQYFGPGTRLTVT.